Listed below are T cell receptor beta chains from one sample, sequenced in a study of cytomegalovirus exposure and HLA in healthy donors. TCRdb's copy holds only in-frame clones and misses some; the assay was immunoSEQ multiplex PCR. The data show some 150,000 clones, with 60% to 80% seen just once and about 6.9% held by the top ten. The sequenced sample consisted of PBMCs. These receptor sequences come from a woman in her thirties or forties in good health and CMV-seropositive. Both conserved end residues are part of each CDR3. The D gene is left open where the match is weak. Only part of the rows carry a size: once, few, many, or a class if the clone is expanded.

v_call	d_call	clone_size	j_call	cdr3_aa	cdr3_nt
TRBV7-9	TRBD1	-	TRBJ1-1	CASSLGQGLRTEAFF	TGTGCCAGCAGCTTGGGACAGGGGTTGCGGACTGAAGCTTTCTTT
TRBV5-1	TRBD1	-	TRBJ1-1	CASTNSGTGVMNTEAFF	TGCGCCAGCACCAATTCTGGGACAGGGGTTATGAACACTGAAGCTTTCTTT
TRBV5-1	TRBD2	-	TRBJ2-7	CASSEPSGGAYEQYF	TGCGCCAGCAGTGAACCAAGCGGGGGGGCCTACGAGCAGTACTTC
TRBV4-2	-	-	TRBJ2-2	CASSQGGGAGPTGELFF	TGTGCCAGCAGCCAAGGTGGTGGGGCAGGGCCCACCGGGGAGCTGTTTTTT
TRBV19	-	few	TRBJ2-2	CASSIAGQRTGELFF	TGTGCCAGTAGTATTGCGGGACAGCGCACCGGGGAGCTGTTTTTT
TRBV25-1	-	-	TRBJ2-1	CASSLRNEQFF	TGTGCCAGCAGCTTGAGGAATGAGCAGTTCTTC
TRBV27	-	-	TRBJ2-7	CASSPGDEQYF	TGTGCCAGCAGCCCAGGGGACGAGCAGTACTTC
TRBV5-1	-	few	TRBJ2-5	CASSLKGVVETQYF	TGCGCCAGCAGCCTTAAGGGGGTCGTAGAGACCCAGTACTTC
TRBV7-2	-	-	TRBJ2-5	CVSSPRDTQETQYF	TGTGTCAGCAGCCCCCGGGACACCCAAGAGACCCAGTACTTC
TRBV5-5	TRBD2	few	TRBJ2-5	CASSLTLAGGTKDTQYF	TGTGCCAGCAGCTTGACACTAGCGGGGGGTACCAAAGATACCCAGTACTTC
TRBV2	TRBD1	-	TRBJ1-1	CASSRAGTGVRAFF	TGTGCCAGCAGCAGAGCCGGGACAGGGGTCAGGGCTTTCTTT
TRBV18	-	-	TRBJ2-5	CASSPLRETQYF	TGTGCCAGCTCACCGCTCCGGGAGACCCAGTACTTC
TRBV5-1	TRBD2	-	TRBJ2-1	CASSPNSALAGGHEQFF	TGCGCCAGCAGCCCGAACAGTGCCCTAGCGGGGGGCCATGAGCAGTTCTTC
TRBV6-6	-	-	TRBJ2-1	CASTGSATLEQFF	TGTGCCAGCACCGGGTCGGCTACCCTTGAGCAGTTCTTC
TRBV19	-	-	TRBJ1-5	CASSPPDQPQHF	TGTGCCAGTAGCCCACCGGATCAGCCCCAGCATTTT
TRBV7-9	-	-	TRBJ1-1	CATLGQIGTEAFF	TGTGCCACCCTGGGGCAAATCGGCACTGAAGCTTTCTTT
TRBV2	-	-	TRBJ1-1	CASNWDSSEAFF	TGTGCCAGCAACTGGGACTCCTCTGAAGCTTTCTTT
TRBV21-1	-	-	TRBJ2-1	CASSKLSGAGRASYNEQFF	TGTGCCAGCAGCAAATTGTCGGGGGCTGGGAGGGCCTCCTACAATGAGCAGTTCTTC
TRBV5-6	-	-	TRBJ1-3	CASSLGARGGNTIYF	TGTGCCAGCAGCTTGGGGGCCCGGGGAGGAAACACCATATATTTT
TRBV30	TRBD2	-	TRBJ2-5	CAWSRISGVGKETQYF	TGTGCCTGGAGTCGGATTAGCGGGGTGGGGAAAGAGACCCAGTACTTC
TRBV5-4	-	-	TRBJ2-1	CASSFPTNEQFF	TGTGCCAGCAGCTTCCCGACAAATGAGCAGTTCTTC
TRBV27	TRBD1	once	TRBJ1-2	CASSSGQGGLYGYTF	TGTGCCAGCAGTTCGGGACAGGGGGGGCTGTATGGCTACACCTTC
TRBV19	TRBD1	few	TRBJ1-2	CASRVQTGTGYTF	TGTGCCAGCCGGGTCCAGACAGGGACTGGCTACACCTTC
TRBV19	TRBD1	-	TRBJ2-5	CASSIRTGAVGETQYF	TGTGCCAGTAGTATAAGGACAGGGGCGGTCGGGGAGACCCAGTACTTC
TRBV19	TRBD2	-	TRBJ2-5	CASSISASGGQETQYF	TGTGCCAGTAGTATATCGGCTAGCGGGGGCCAAGAGACCCAGTACTTC
TRBV10-2	-	few	TRBJ2-5	CASSTGSQETQYF	TGCGCCAGCAGTACCGGGTCCCAAGAGACCCAGTACTTC
TRBV5-4	TRBD2	-	TRBJ2-1	CASSLTSGVGNEQFF	TGTGCCAGCAGTTTGACTAGCGGGGTTGGTAATGAGCAGTTCTTC
TRBV11-2	TRBD2	-	TRBJ2-5	CASSRTPPVGGGNQETQYF	TGTGCCAGCAGCCGCACCCCTCCCGTGGGCGGGGGAAACCAAGAGACCCAGTACTTC
TRBV7-9	-	once	TRBJ1-2	CSSSSEAGAIGYTF	TGTTCCAGCAGCTCTGAAGCGGGGGCCATAGGCTACACCTTC
TRBV2	-	-	TRBJ2-3	CASSGRAVDTQYF	TGTGCCAGCAGCGGGCGGGCGGTAGATACGCAGTATTTT
TRBV5-1	TRBD1	-	TRBJ2-2	CASSGGQGNTGELFF	TGCGCCAGCAGCGGGGGACAGGGAAACACCGGGGAGCTGTTTTTT
TRBV27	TRBD2	-	TRBJ2-7	CASRGLAGGYEQYF	TGTGCCAGCAGAGGCCTAGCGGGGGGGTACGAGCAGTACTTC
TRBV7-9	-	-	TRBJ1-1	CASSSQEGTEAFF	TGTGCCAGCAGCTCCCAGGAGGGGACTGAAGCTTTCTTT
TRBV4-1	TRBD2	-	TRBJ2-3	CASSILAGGTDTQYF	TGCGCCAGCAGCATTCTAGCGGGGGGCACAGATACGCAGTATTTT
TRBV9	-	few	TRBJ2-3	CASSVDTWGEAQYF	TGTGCCAGCAGCGTAGACACGTGGGGGGAGGCGCAGTATTTT
TRBV4-1	TRBD1	-	TRBJ1-1	CASSQGTPGQLANTEAFF	TGCGCCAGCAGCCAAGGGACCCCGGGACAGTTAGCGAACACTGAAGCTTTCTTT
TRBV18	-	-	TRBJ1-4	CASSQTGTELFF	TGTGCCAGCTCCCAAACAGGGACGGAACTGTTTTTT
TRBV5-1	TRBD2	-	TRBJ2-5	CASSLGLAARQETQYF	TGCGCCAGCAGCTTGGGACTAGCGGCTAGACAAGAGACCCAGTACTTC
TRBV6-5	-	once	TRBJ1-5	CASSNRDNNRPQHF	TGTGCCAGCAGCAACCGGGACAACAATCGGCCCCAGCATTTT
TRBV5-1	-	-	TRBJ1-2	CASSLEEGGRDVRGYTF	TGCGCCAGCAGCTTGGAGGAGGGGGGGCGCGACGTTCGTGGCTACACCTTC
TRBV28	-	-	TRBJ1-4	CASSFLTGTHEKLFF	TGTGCCAGCAGTTTTTTGACAGGAACCCATGAAAAACTGTTTTTT